This section outlines one T cell receptor (beta chain) sequence together with its context. Allocation to cohorts depended on clinical history reported by the participants. The data were taken from a study of blood T cell repertoires in COVID-19. Study-level information: COVID-19 samples, acute and convalescent, were from the United States, Italy and Spain. T cells, B-cell-depleted T cells, or PBMCs provided the cDNA or gDNA that served as material.

The germline V gene has CDR1 SNHLY and CDR2 FYNNEI. V was cut by 6 bases and J by 4 bases, with 12 bases left in between. This CDR3 contains 13 residues. TCRdb's copy holds only in-frame clones and misses some; the assay was immunoSEQ multiplex PCR. The profile covers roughly 150,000 clones, with around 90% appearing a single time and roughly 3.9% taken by the ten largest. The sample taken for sequencing was PBMCs or T cells enriched from blood (not recorded which). The chain couples TRBV2 to TRBJ1-2, with D tentatively TRBD1 (5 bases). The source is a woman aged 40 to 50 who had been exposed to COVID-19. Here the CDR3 DNA reads TGTGCCAGCAGCCCGGACACGATCTATGGCTACACCTTC. It codes for CASSPDTIYGYTF.